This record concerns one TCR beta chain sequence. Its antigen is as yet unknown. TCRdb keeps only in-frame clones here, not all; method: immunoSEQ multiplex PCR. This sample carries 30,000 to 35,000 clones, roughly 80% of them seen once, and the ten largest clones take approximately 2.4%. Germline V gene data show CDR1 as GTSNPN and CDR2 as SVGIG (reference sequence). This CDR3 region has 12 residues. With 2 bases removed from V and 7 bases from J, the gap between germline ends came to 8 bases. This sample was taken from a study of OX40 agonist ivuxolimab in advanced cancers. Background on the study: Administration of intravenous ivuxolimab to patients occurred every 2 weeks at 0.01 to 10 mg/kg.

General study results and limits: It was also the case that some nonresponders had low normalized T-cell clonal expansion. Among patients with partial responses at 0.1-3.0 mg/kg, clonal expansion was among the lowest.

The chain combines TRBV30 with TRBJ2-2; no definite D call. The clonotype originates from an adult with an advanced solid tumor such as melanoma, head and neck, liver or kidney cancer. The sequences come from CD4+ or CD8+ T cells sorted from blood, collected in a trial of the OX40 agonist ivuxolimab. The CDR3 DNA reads TGTGCCTGGAGTCCTAGGAGCGGGGAGCTGTTTTTT. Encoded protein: CAWSPRSGELFF.